A single sample is the source of the 2 T cell receptor beta chains below, sequenced in a study of CD8+ T cells in alopecia areata (dated by TCRdb to between 2018 and 2020). Receptor libraries were prepared by the immunoSEQ multiplex PCR assay. To provide template for TCR sequencing, every sample had RNA extracted and reverse transcribed into cDNA. Not all clones reach the TCRdb copy of this immuneACCESS table, which keeps in-frame sequences only. Checked studies attribute under half of the gap to unresolved V genes and leave the rest unexplained. Within this sample are approximately 150,000 clones, with about 54% of them counted one time only. The biggest ten clones account for 4% to 5.5% of the sample. Material: CD4+ T cells sorted from blood. Receptors originate from a human donor in good health.

The table lists this clone with a few counts. This rearrangement joins TRBV10-3 to TRBJ2-7; D unclear. The CDR3 runs 11 residues. Germline assignment: CDR1 ENHRY and CDR2 SYGVKD. V lost 4 bases to trimming and J lost 5 bases, with 6 bases between them. CDR3 sequence (DNA): TGTGCCATCAGTGTGGAAAACGAGCAGTACTTC. It translates to CAISVENEQYF.

This clone was seen more than once but under ten times. The V gene is TRBV29-1, the J gene TRBJ2-7; a possible D gene is TRBD2 (6 bases). V lost 0 bases and J lost 6, with 12 bases in between. The CDR3 loop spans 13 amino acids. Germline V gives CDR1 SQVTM, CDR2 ANQGSEA. The CDR3 reads CSVEDRAGFEQYF. CDR3 DNA: TGCAGCGTTGAAGATCGGGCGGGGTTCGAGCAGTACTTC.